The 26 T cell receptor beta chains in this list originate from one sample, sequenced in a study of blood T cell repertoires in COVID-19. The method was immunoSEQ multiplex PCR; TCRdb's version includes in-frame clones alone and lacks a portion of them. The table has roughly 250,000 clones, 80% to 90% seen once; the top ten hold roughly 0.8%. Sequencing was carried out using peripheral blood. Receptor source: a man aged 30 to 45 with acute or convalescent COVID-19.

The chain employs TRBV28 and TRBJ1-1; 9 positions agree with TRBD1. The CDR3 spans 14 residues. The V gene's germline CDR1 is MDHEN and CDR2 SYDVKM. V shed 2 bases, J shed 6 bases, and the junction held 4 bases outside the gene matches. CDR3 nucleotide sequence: TGTGCCAGCAGTTTACAACAGGGGGCGGCTGAAGCTTTCTTT. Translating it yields CASSLQQGAAEAFF.

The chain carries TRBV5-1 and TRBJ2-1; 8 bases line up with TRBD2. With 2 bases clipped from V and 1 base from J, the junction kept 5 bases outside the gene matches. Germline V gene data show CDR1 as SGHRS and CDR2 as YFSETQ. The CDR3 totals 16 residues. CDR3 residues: CASSLVAGGSYNEQFF. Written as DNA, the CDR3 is TGCGCCAGCAGCTTAGTTGCGGGGGGATCCTACAATGAGCAGTTCTTC.

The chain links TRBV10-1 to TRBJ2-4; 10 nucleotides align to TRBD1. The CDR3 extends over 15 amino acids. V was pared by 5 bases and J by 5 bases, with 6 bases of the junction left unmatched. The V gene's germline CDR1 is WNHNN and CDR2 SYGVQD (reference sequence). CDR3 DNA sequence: TGCGCCAGCAGTAAGGGACAGGGGATCGAAAACATTCAGTACTTC. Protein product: CASSKGQGIENIQYF.

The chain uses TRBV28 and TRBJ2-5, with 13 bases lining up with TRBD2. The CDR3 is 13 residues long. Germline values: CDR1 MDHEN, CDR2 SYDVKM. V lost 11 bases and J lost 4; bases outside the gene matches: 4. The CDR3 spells CAGGTSGIETQYF. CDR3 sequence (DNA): TGTGCCGGTGGGACTAGCGGGATAGAGACCCAGTACTTC.

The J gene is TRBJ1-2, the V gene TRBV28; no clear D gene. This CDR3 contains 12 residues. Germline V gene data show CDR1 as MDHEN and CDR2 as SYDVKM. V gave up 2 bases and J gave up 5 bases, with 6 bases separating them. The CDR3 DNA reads TGTGCCAGCAGTTTACGTCAGTATGGCTACACCTTC. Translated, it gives CASSLRQYGYTF.

CDR3 sequence: CASTRQGWGEQFF. The DNA of the CDR3 is TGTGCCAGCACCCGGCAGGGATGGGGTGAGCAGTTCTTC. V gene TRBV6-5 combines with J gene TRBJ2-1; a weak D match, TRBD1 (5 bases). V shed 7 bases and J shed 9 bases, with 16 bases lying between them. The CDR3 is made up of 13 amino acids. Germline V CDR1 and CDR2: MNHEY, SVGAGI.

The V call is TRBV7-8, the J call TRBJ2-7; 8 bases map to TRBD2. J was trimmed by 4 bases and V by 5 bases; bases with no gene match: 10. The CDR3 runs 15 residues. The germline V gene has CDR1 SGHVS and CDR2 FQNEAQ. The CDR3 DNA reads TGTGCCAGCAGCCAAGCATCGGGGGGGGTGTACGAGCAGTACTTC. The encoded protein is CASSQASGGVYEQYF.

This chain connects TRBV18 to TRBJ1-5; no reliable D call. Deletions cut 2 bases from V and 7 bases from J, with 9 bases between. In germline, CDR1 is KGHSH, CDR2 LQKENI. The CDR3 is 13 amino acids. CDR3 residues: CASSPISTQPQHF. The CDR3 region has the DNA TGTGCCAGCTCACCAATCAGTACACAGCCCCAGCATTTT.

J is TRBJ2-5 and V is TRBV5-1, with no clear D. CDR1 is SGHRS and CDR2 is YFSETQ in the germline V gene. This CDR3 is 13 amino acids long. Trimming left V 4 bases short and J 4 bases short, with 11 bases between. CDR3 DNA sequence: TGCGCCAGCAGCCCGGGTATGGGAGAGACCCAGTACTTC. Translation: CASSPGMGETQYF.

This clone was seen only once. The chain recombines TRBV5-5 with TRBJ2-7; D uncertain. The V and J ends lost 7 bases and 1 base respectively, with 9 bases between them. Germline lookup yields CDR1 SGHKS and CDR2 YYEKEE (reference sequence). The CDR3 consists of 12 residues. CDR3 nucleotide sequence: TGTGCCAGCGGGTACAGATCCTACGAGCAGTACTTC. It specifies CASGYRSYEQYF. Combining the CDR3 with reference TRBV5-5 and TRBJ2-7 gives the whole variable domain DAGVTQSPTHLIKTRGQQVTLRCSPISGHKSVSWYQQVLGQGPQFIFQYYEKEERGRGNFPDRFSARQFPNYSSELNVNALLLGDSALYLCASGYRSYEQYFGPGTRLTVT.

CDR3 nucleotides: TGTGCCAGCAGCTTAGGGCTTGGGCTCTCCTACGAGCAGTACTTC. Its protein product is CASSLGLGLSYEQYF. The chain joins TRBV7-3 to TRBJ2-7; the D is unclear. CDR3 length: 15 amino acids. With 2 bases removed from V and 0 bases from J, the gap between germline ends came to 11 bases. Germline V gene data show CDR1 as SGHTA and CDR2 as FQGTGA. Drawing the rest from reference TRBV7-3 and TRBJ2-7, the complete variable domain is GAGVSQTPSNKVTEKGKYVELRCDPISGHTALYWYRQSLGQGPEFLIYFQGTGAADDSGLPNDRFFAVRPEGSVSTLKIQRTERGDSAVYLCASSLGLGLSYEQYFGPGTRLTVT.

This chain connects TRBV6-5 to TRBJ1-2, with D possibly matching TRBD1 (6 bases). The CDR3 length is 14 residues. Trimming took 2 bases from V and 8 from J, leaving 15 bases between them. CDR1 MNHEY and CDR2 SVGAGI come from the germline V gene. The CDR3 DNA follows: TGTGCCAGCAGTTACCCCACGGGGGGCGGGGGCTACACCTTC. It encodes CASSYPTGGGGYTF.

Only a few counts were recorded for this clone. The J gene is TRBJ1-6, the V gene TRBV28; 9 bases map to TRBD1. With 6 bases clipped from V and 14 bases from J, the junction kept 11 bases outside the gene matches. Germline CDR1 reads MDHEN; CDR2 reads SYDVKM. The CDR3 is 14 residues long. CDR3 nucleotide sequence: TGTGCCAGCAGACCTGGACAGGGGAGCGAGGCCCTCCACTTT. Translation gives CASRPGQGSEALHF.

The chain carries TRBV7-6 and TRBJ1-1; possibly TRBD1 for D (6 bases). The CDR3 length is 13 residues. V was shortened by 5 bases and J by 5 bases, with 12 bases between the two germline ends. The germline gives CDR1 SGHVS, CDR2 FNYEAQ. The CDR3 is CASSPGVLTEAFF. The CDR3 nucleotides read TGTGCCAGCAGCCCAGGGGTGCTAACTGAAGCTTTCTTT.

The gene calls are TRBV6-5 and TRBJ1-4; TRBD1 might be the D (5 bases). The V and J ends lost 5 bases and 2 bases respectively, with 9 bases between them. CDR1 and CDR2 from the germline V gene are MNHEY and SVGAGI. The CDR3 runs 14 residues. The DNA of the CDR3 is TGTGCCAGCAGTCAGAGACAGACTAATGAAAAACTGTTTTTT. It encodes CASSQRQTNEKLFF.

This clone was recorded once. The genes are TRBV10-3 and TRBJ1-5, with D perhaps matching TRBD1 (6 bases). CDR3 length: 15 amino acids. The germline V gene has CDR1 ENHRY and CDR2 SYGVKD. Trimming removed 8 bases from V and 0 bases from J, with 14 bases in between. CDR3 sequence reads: CAIRGGLTSNQPQHF. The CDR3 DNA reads TGTGCCATCCGGGGGGGCTTAACTAGCAATCAGCCCCAGCATTTT.

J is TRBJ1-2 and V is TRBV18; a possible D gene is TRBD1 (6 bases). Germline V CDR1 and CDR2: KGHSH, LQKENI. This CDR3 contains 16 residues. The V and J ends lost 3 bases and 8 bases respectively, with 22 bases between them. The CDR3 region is CASSPPLGALSSGYTF. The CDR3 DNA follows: TGTGCCAGCTCACCCCCTTTGGGGGCCCTATCAAGCGGCTACACCTTC. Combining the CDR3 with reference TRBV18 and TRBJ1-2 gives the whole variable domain NAGVMQNPRHLVRRRGQEARLRCSPMKGHSHVYWYRQLPEEGLKFMVYLQKENIIDESGMPKERFSAEFPKEGPSILRIQQVVRGDSAAYFCASSPPLGALSSGYTFGSGTRLTVV.

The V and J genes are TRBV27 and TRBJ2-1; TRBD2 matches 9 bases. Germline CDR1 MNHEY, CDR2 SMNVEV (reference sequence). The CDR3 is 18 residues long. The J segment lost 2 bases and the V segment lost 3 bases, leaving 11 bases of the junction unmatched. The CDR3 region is CASSFLLTGTSPYNEQFF. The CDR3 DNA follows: TGTGCCAGCAGTTTCCTTCTTACCGGGACTAGCCCCTACAATGAGCAGTTCTTC.

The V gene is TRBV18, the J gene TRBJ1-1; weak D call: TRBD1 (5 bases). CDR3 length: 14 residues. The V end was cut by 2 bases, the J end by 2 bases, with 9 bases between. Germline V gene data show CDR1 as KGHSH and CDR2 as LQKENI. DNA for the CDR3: TGTGCCAGCTCACCATTTGACAGCAACACTGAAGCTTTCTTT. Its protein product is CASSPFDSNTEAFF.

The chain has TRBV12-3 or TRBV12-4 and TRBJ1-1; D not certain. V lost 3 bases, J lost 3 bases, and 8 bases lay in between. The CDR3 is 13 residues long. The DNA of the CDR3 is TGTGCCAGCAGTTTGGCGGGTTACACTGAAGCTTTCTTT. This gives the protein CASSLAGYTEAFF.

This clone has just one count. The CDR3 DNA reads TGTGCCAGCAGTTACTTACAGGGCGTACATGGCTACACCTTC. This sequence encodes CASSYLQGVHGYTF. This rearrangement joins TRBV6-6 to TRBJ1-2, with D perhaps matching TRBD1 (6 bases). Germline CDR1 and CDR2: MNHNY and SVGAGI (reference sequence). The germline V and J ends were trimmed by 1 base and 6 bases, with 12 bases remaining between them. This CDR3 is 14 amino acids long.

The CDR3: CASSPRRGMNTGELFF. The CDR3 DNA sequence: TGTGCCAGCAGCCCCCGCCGGGGGATGAACACCGGGGAGCTGTTTTTT. The chain combines TRBV11-1 with TRBJ2-2; possible D gene TRBD2, 6 bases. The V end lost 5 bases, the J end lost 1 base, and 14 bases lay between the germline ends. This CDR3 region has 16 residues. Germline V CDR1 and CDR2: SGHAT, FQDESV (reference sequence).

The DNA of the CDR3 is TGTGCCAGCATCAGGGCTGGGGCCAACGTCCTGACTTTC. The encoded protein is CASIRAGANVLTF. This chain links TRBV28 with TRBJ2-6, with D possibly matching TRBD1 (5 bases). The length of the CDR3 is 13 residues. Germline CDR1 is MDHEN and CDR2 is SYDVKM. The V end lost 7 bases, the J end lost 2 bases, and 6 bases lay between the germline ends.

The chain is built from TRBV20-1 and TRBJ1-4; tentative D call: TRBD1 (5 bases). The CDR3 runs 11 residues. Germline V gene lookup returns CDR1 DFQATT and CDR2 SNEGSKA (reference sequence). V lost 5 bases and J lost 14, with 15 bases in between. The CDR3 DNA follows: TGCAGTGCTGTATGGGGGGTCGGGCTGTTTTTT. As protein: CSAVWGVGLFF.

CDR3 bases: TGTGCCAGCAGGCAAGCATTACTAGCGGGAGACGGAGAGCAGTACTTC. This encodes CASRQALLAGDGEQYF. The chain has TRBV2 and TRBJ2-7; 11 nucleotides line up with TRBD2. CDR3 length: 16 residues. Germline V lookup: CDR1 SNHLY, CDR2 FYNNEI. V lost 6 bases and J lost 7; bases outside the gene matches: 14.

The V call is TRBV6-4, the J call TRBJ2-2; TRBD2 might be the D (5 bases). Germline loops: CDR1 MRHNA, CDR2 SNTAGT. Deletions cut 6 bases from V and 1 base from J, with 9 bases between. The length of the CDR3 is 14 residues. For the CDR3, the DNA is TGTGCCAGCAGGGTAGGAGGGAACACCGGGGAGCTGTTTTTT. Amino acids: CASRVGGNTGELFF.